This T cell receptor beta chain was profiled in a study of cytomegalovirus exposure and HLA in healthy donors. As for the study in general: The approximately 120 validation repertoires were reported in a later analysis to have been generated on the same platform as the approximately 700 first-cohort repertoires.

V dropped 1 base and J dropped 2 bases, with 16 bases sitting between them. Germline CDR1 and CDR2: SNHLY and FYNNEI. The CDR3 loop spans 17 amino acids. The study's findings and limits: Per published reports, the classifier diagnosed cytomegalovirus status with high specificity and sensitivity. Many donors shared some public TCRs, even though most TCR sequences were rare. Subsequent analysis showed first-cohort TCR clusters tending to co-occur in some 120 validation repertoires.

Note on this clone: Its specificity is unknown.

Profiling relied on immunoSEQ multiplex PCR, and the TCRdb table lists in-frame clones only, not all of them. Counted here are about 110,000 clones, under 85% occurring once; the ten biggest clones make up about 2.9%. Sequenced sample: PBMCs. The gene calls are TRBV2 and TRBJ2-3, with D possibly being TRBD1 (5 bases). The clonotype was recovered from a woman under 30 in good health and CMV-seronegative. CDR3: CASSEGVTGSFTDTQYF. Written as DNA, the CDR3 is TGTGCCAGCAGTGAAGGGGTAACAGGCTCGTTCACAGATACGCAGTATTTT.